The sequence of this TCR beta chain was determined in a study of blood T cell repertoires in COVID-19. Study details: The United States, Italy and Spain were the sources of the acute and convalescent COVID-19 samples. PBMCs, B-cell-depleted T cells, or T cells provided the cDNA or gDNA that made up the material.

TCRdb's copy holds only in-frame clones and misses some; the assay was immunoSEQ multiplex PCR. The data show some 170,000 clones, roughly nine tenths seen once. V was trimmed by 6 bases and J by 0 bases, leaving 12 bases between them. This CDR3 has 15 residues. Per the germline V gene, CDR1 is SNHLY and CDR2 is FYNNEI. Participant-reported clinical history was the basis for cohort assignment. The clonotype comes from a human donor with acute COVID-19. The donor label of this sample is uncertain. This chain uses TRBV2 with TRBJ1-5; D might be TRBD1 (6 bases). The sample was PBMCs or T cells enriched from blood (not recorded which). CDR3 amino acids: CASRNDRYSNQPQHF. CDR3 bases: TGTGCCAGCAGAAATGACAGGTATAGCAATCAGCCCCAGCATTTT. Variable domain in full (rest from reference TRBV2 and TRBJ1-5): EPEVTQTPSHQVTQMGQEVILRCVPISNHLYFYWYRQILGQKVEFLVSFYNNEISEKSEIFDDQFSVERPDGSNFTLKIRSTKLEDSAMYFCASRNDRYSNQPQHFGDGTRLSIL.